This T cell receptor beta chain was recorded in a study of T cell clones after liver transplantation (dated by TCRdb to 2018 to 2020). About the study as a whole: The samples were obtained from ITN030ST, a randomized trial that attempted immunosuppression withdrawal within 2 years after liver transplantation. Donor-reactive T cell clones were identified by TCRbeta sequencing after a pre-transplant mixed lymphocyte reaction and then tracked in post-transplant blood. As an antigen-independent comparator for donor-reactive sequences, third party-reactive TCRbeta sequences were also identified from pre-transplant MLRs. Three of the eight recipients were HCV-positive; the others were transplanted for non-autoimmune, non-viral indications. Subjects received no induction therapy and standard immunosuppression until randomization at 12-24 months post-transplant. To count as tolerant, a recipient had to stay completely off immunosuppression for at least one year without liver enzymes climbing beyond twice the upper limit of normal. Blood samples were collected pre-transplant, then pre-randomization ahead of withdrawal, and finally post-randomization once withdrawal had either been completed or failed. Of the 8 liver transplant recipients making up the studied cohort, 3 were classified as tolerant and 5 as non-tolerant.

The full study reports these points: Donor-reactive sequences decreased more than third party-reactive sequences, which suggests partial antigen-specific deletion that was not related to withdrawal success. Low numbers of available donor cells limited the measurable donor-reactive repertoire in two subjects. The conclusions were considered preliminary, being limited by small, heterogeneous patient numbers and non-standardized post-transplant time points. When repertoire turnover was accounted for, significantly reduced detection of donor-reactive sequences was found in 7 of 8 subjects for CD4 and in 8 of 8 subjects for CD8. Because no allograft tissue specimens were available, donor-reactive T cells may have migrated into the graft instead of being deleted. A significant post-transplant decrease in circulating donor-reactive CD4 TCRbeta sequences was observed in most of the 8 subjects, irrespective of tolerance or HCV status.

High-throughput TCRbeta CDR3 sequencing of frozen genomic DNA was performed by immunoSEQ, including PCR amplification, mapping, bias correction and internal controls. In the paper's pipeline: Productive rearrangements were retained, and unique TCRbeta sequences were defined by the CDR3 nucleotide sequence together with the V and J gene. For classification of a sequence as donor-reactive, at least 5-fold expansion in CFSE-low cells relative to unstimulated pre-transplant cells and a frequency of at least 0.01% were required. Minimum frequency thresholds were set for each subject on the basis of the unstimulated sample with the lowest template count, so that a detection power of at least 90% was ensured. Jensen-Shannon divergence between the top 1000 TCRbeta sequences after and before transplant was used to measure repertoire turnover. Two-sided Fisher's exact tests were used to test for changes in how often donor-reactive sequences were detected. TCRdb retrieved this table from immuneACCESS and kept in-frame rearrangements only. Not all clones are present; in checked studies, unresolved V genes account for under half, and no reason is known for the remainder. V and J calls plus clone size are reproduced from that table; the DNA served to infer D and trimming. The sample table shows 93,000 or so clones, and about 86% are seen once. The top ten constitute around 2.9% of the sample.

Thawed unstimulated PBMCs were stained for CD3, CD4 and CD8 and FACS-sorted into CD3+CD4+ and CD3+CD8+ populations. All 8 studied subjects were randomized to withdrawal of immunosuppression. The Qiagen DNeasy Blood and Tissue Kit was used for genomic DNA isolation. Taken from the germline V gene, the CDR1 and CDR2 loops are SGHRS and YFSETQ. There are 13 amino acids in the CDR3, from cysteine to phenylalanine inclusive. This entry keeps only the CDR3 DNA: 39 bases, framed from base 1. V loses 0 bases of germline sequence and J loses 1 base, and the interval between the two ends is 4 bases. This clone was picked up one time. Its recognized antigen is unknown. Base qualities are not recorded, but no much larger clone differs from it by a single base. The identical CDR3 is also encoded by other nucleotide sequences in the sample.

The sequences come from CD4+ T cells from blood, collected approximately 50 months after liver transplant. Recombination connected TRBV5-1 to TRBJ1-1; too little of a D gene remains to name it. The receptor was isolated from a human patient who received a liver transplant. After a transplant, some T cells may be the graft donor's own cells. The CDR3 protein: CASSLGRNTEAFF. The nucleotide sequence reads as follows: TGCGCCAGCAGCTTGGGCAGGAACACTGAAGCTTTCTTT.